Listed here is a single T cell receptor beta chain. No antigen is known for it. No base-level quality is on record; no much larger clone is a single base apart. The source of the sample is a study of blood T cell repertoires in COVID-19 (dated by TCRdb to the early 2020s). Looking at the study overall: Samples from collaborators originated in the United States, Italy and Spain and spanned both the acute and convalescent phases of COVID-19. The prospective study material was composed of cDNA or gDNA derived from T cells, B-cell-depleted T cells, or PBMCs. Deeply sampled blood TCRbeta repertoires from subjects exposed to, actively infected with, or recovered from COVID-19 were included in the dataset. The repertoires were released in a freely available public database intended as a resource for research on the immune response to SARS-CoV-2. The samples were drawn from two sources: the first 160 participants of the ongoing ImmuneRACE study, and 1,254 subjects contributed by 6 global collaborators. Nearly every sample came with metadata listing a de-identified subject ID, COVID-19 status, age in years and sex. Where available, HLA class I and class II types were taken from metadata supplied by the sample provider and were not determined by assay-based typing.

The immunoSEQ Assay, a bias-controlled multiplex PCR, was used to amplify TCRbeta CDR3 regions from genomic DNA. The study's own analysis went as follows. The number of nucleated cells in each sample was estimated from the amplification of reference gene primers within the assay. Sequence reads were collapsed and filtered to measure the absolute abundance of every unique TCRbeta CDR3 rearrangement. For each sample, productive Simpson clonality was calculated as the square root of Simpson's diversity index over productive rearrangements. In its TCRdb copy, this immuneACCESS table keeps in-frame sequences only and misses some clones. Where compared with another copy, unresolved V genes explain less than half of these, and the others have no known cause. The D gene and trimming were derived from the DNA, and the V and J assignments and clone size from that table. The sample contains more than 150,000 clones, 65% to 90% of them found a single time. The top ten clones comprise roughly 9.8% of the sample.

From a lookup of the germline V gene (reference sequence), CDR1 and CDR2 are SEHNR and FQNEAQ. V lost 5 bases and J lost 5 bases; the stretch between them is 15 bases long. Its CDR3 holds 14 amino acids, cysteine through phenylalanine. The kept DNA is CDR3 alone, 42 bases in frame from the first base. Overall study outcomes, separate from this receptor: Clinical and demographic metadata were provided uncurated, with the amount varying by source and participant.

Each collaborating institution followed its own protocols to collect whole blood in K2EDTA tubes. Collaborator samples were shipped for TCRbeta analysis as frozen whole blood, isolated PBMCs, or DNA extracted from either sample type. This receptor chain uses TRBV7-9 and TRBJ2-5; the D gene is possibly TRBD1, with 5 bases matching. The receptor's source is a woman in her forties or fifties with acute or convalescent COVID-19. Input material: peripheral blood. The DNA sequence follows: TGTGCCAGCAGCCACCCCAGGGTGTGGGAGACCCAGTACTTC. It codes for CASSHPRVWETQYF.